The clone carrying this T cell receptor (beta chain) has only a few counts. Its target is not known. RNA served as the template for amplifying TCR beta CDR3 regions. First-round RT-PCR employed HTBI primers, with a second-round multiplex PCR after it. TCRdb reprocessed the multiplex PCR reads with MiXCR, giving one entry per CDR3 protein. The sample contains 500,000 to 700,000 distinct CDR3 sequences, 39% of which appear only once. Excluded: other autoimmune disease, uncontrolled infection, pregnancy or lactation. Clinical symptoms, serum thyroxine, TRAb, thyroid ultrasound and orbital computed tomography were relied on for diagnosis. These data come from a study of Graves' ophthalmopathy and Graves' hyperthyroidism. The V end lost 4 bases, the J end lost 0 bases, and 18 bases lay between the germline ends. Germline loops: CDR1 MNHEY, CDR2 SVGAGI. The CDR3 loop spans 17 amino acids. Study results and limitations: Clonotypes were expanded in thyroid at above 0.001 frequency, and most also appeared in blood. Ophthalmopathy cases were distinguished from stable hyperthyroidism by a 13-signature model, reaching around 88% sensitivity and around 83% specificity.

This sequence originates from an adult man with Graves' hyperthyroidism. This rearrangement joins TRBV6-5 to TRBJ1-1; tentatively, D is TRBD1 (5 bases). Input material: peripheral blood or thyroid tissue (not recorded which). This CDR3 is CASSLVGVRGLNTEAFF. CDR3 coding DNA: TGTGCCAGCAGTTTGGTAGGGGTGAGGGGCCTGAACACTGAAGCTTTCTTT.